Sequencing of this TCR beta chain was carried out in a study of response to subunit inactivated influenza vaccine. Study-level findings and limits: New T cells are recruited in small numbers by each seasonal influenza vaccination, according to the authors' suggestion.

This clonotype turned up a few times. The antigen is not known. The CDR3 totals 15 residues. Trimming stripped 3 bases from V and 5 bases from J, with 14 bases between. TCRdb reprocessed the RT-PCR reads via MiXCR and lists one record per CDR3 protein. The sample holds 400,000 to 650,000 distinct CDR3 sequences, approximately 7.7% seen once. Source: PBMCs from blood, taken around 25 months after vaccination. The chain combines TRBV12-3 or TRBV12-4 with TRBJ2-1, with D perhaps TRBD1 or TRBD2 (6 bases each). The clonotype originates from a man aged 45 to 75 who received an inactivated influenza vaccine. CDR3 nucleotides: TGTGCCAGCAGTTTCAACGGGGGCTCTAACAATGAGCAGTTCTTC. This gives the protein CASSFNGGSNNEQFF.